A selection of T cell receptor beta chains follows, all from one sample in a study of blood T cell repertoires in COVID-19. Repertoires were generated with immunoSEQ multiplex PCR, while TCRdb's copy carries only in-frame clones and drops some. This sample carries roughly 95,000 clones, 82% of them seen once, and the ten largest clones take about 18%. Sequencing used peripheral blood. These receptors all stem from an elderly man with acute or convalescent COVID-19. Both conserved end residues are part of each CDR3. The D gene is left open where the match is weak. Clone size is shown for a subset of rows, as once, few, many or a class of expanded clone.

v_gene	d_gene	abundance	j_gene	CDR3aa	CDR3nt
TRBV6-1	NA	NA	TRBJ2-5	CASSERTHQETQYF	TGTGCCAGCAGTGAAAGAACACACCAAGAGACCCAGTACTTC
TRBV13	TRBD2	few	TRBJ2-1	CASSSSGVSYNEQFF	TGTGCCAGCAGCTCCAGCGGGGTCTCCTACAATGAGCAGTTCTTC
TRBV7-2	NA	once	TRBJ2-1	CASSLVVPPQQFF	TGTGCCAGCAGCTTAGTAGTACCCCCACAGCAGTTCTTC
TRBV2	NA	once	TRBJ2-7	CASSEWGARGDEQYF	TGTGCCAGCAGTGAATGGGGGGCCAGGGGGGACGAGCAGTACTTC
TRBV30	TRBD1	NA	TRBJ2-7	CAWRASGTGYEQYF	TGTGCCTGGAGGGCCTCCGGGACAGGCTACGAGCAGTACTTC
TRBV6-5	NA	NA	TRBJ1-5	CASSPAGHQPQHF	TGTGCCAGCAGCCCAGCGGGGCATCAGCCCCAGCATTTT
TRBV29-1	NA	NA	TRBJ1-1	CSARLGGVKNTEAFF	TGCAGCGCGCGTTTAGGGGGGGTGAAGAACACTGAAGCTTTCTTT
TRBV30	TRBD1	NA	TRBJ2-6	CAWSWDSPTGANVLTF	TGTGCCTGGAGCTGGGACAGTCCAACTGGGGCCAACGTCCTGACTTTC
TRBV6-2/TRBV6-3	TRBD2	few	TRBJ2-1	CASSSSGGNNEQFF	TGTGCCAGCAGTTCTAGCGGGGGAAACAATGAGCAGTTCTTC
TRBV4-1	NA	NA	TRBJ1-6	CASSQDWANSPLHF	TGCGCCAGCAGCCAAGATTGGGCGAATTCACCCCTCCACTTT
TRBV4-1	NA	NA	TRBJ1-1	CASSQIGNLNTEAFF	TGCGCCAGCAGCCAAATCGGGAACCTGAACACTGAAGCTTTCTTT
TRBV5-4	NA	NA	TRBJ1-1	CASSREGSNTEAFF	TGTGCCAGCAGCCGGGAGGGATCGAACACTGAAGCTTTCTTT
TRBV7-2	TRBD1	NA	TRBJ2-4	CASSPRQGGKLQYF	TGTGCCAGCAGCCCCCGACAGGGCGGCAAACTTCAGTACTTC
TRBV12-3/TRBV12-4	NA	NA	TRBJ1-5	CASRKGGDQPQHF	TGTGCCAGCAGGAAAGGCGGGGATCAGCCCCAGCATTTT
TRBV5-5	NA	once	TRBJ1-2	CASSSGGVHGYTF	TGTGCCAGCAGCAGCGGAGGGGTCCATGGCTACACCTTC
TRBV5-6	TRBD1	NA	TRBJ2-5	CASSPAHRGTETQYF	TGTGCCAGCAGCCCTGCTCACAGGGGAACGGAGACCCAGTACTTC
TRBV18	NA	NA	TRBJ2-4	CASSPEGVLAKNIQYF	TGTGCCAGCTCACCAGAGGGGGTGTTAGCCAAAAACATTCAGTACTTC
TRBV6-5	TRBD1	NA	TRBJ1-1	CASSWGQGRGNTEAFF	TGTGCCAGCAGTTGGGGACAGGGGCGCGGGAACACTGAAGCTTTCTTT
TRBV18	NA	NA	TRBJ1-4	CASQEGTNEKLFF	TGTGCCAGCCAGGAGGGGACTAATGAAAAACTGTTTTTT
TRBV11-2	NA	NA	TRBJ2-5	CASSFVFQETQYF	TGTGCCAGCAGCTTTGTATTTCAAGAGACCCAGTACTTC
TRBV7-8	TRBD1	NA	TRBJ1-6	CASSRDRDSPLHF	TGTGCCAGCAGCCGAGACAGGGATTCACCCCTCCACTTT
TRBV28	NA	NA	TRBJ1-1	CASSHRVNTEAFF	TGTGCCAGCAGCCACAGGGTGAACACTGAAGCTTTCTTT
TRBV7-2	NA	NA	TRBJ2-7	CASSFRTGEQYF	TGTGCCAGCAGCTTCCGTACGGGCGAGCAGTACTTC
TRBV6-5	TRBD1	NA	TRBJ1-2	CASSSINRGSGYTF	TGTGCCAGCAGCTCCATTAACAGGGGGAGCGGCTACACCTTC
TRBV28	TRBD1	NA	TRBJ1-2	CASSLLGTGTGANYGYTF	TGTGCCAGCAGTTTATTGGGGACAGGGACCGGGGCTAACTATGGCTACACCTTC
TRBV11-2	TRBD2	NA	TRBJ2-1	CASSFSGGDSYNEQFF	TGTGCCAGCAGCTTTAGCGGGGGCGACTCCTACAATGAGCAGTTCTTC
TRBV7-2	TRBD1	NA	TRBJ2-6	CASSLQGAGANVLTF	TGTGCCAGCAGCTTACAGGGGGCTGGGGCCAACGTCCTGACTTTC
TRBV13	TRBD1	NA	TRBJ2-7	CASSYGTGGTYEQYF	TGTGCCAGCAGCTACGGGACAGGGGGAACCTACGAGCAGTACTTC
TRBV5-3	NA	NA	TRBJ2-7	CARSPAPGVLSYEQYF	TGTGCCAGAAGCCCGGCCCCAGGGGTCCTATCCTACGAGCAGTACTTC
TRBV11-2	NA	NA	TRBJ1-1	CASSSLTSATMNTEAFF	TGTGCCAGCAGCTCCTTAACGTCCGCTACGATGAACACTGAAGCTTTCTTT
TRBV9	NA	NA	TRBJ2-2	CASSVNTAGELFF	TGTGCCAGCAGCGTAAATACGGCCGGGGAGCTGTTTTTT
TRBV25-1	TRBD1	once	TRBJ2-7	CASSDPTGPTGEQYF	TGTGCCAGCAGTGACCCGACAGGGCCCACGGGCGAGCAGTACTTC
TRBV7-2	TRBD1	few	TRBJ1-5	CASSTQGAGQPQHF	TGTGCCAGCAGCACACAGGGGGCTGGTCAGCCCCAGCATTTT
TRBV28	NA	NA	TRBJ2-5	CASSSHRPSQETQYF	TGTGCCAGCAGTTCCCATCGACCTAGCCAAGAGACCCAGTACTTC
TRBV3-1/TRBV3-2	TRBD2	NA	TRBJ2-1	CASSQGMSSGGFFYNEQFF	TGTGCCAGCAGCCAAGGAATGTCTAGCGGGGGTTTCTTCTACAATGAGCAGTTCTTC
TRBV28	TRBD1	NA	TRBJ2-6	CASSRPGQGNRNGANVLTF	TGTGCCAGCAGTAGGCCGGGACAGGGTAACAGAAATGGGGCCAACGTCCTGACTTTC
TRBV28	TRBD1	NA	TRBJ2-7	CASRPPGQGDEQYF	TGTGCCAGCAGGCCACCGGGACAGGGTGACGAGCAGTACTTC
TRBV6-1	TRBD2	NA	TRBJ2-5	CASSESRLAAEAQYF	TGTGCCAGCAGTGAATCCCGACTAGCGGCTGAGGCCCAGTACTTC
TRBV4-3	NA	NA	TRBJ2-2	CASSQADSNTGELFF	TGCGCCAGCAGCCAAGCTGACAGTAACACCGGGGAGCTGTTTTTT
TRBV12-5	TRBD1	NA	TRBJ2-3	CASGSDRGTDTQYF	TGTGCTAGTGGTTCGGACAGGGGTACAGATACGCAGTATTTT
TRBV6-5	NA	NA	TRBJ2-2	CASRAGTKNTGELFF	TGTGCCAGCAGGGCCGGGACAAAGAACACCGGGGAGCTGTTTTTT
TRBV6-5	NA	NA	TRBJ2-7	CASSATGLEQYF	TGTGCCAGCAGCGCCACAGGGTTGGAGCAGTACTTC
TRBV15	NA	NA	TRBJ1-4	CATSRAQNEKLFF	TGTGCCACCAGCAGAGCCCAGAATGAAAAACTGTTTTTT
TRBV3-1/TRBV3-2	NA	NA	TRBJ2-7	CASSQAWLRKTYEQYF	TGTGCCAGCAGCCAAGCCTGGTTGAGGAAAACCTACGAGCAGTACTTC
TRBV18	NA	NA	TRBJ2-7	CASSPVLYEQYF	TGTGCCAGCTCACCGGTACTCTACGAGCAGTACTTC
TRBV28	TRBD1	NA	TRBJ1-6	CASSPGTGVSPLHF	TGTGCCAGCAGCCCCGGGACAGGGGTTTCACCCCTCCACTTT
TRBV19	NA	once	TRBJ2-2	CASSIPQGSHTGELFF	TGTGCCAGTAGTATCCCACAGGGTAGTCACACCGGGGAGCTGTTTTTT
TRBV18	NA	NA	TRBJ2-5	CASSQLSETQYF	TGTGCCAGCTCACAACTATCAGAGACCCAGTACTTC
TRBV27	NA	few	TRBJ2-7	CASSSVKSSYEQYF	TGTGCCAGCAGTTCCGTCAAGAGCTCCTACGAGCAGTACTTC
TRBV19	NA	NA	TRBJ1-2	CASSTAVGYTF	TGTGCCAGTAGTACGGCGGTTGGCTACACCTTC